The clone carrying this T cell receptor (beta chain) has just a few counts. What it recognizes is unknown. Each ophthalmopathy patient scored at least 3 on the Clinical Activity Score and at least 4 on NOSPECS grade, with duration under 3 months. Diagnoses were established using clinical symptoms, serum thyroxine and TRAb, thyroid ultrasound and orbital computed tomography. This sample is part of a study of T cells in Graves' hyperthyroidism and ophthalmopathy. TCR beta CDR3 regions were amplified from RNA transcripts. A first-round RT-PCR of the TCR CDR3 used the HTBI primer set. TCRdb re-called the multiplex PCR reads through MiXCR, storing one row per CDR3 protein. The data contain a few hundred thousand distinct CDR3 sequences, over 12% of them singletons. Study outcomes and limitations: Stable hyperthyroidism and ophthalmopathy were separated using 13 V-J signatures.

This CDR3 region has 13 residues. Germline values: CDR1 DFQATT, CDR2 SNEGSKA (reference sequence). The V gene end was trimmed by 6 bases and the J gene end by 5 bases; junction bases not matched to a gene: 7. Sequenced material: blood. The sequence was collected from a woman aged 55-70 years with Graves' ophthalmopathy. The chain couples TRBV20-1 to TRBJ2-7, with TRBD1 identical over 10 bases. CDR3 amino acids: CSAPGQGRDEQYF. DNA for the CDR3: TGCAGTGCGCCGGGACAGGGGCGCGACGAGCAGTACTTC.